The 3 T cell receptor beta chains below come from one sample, sequenced in a study of cytomegalovirus exposure and HLA in healthy donors (dated by TCRdb to about 2017). Libraries were built with the immunoSEQ multiplex PCR assay. The multiplex PCR relied on a mix of 60 forward primers for TCR Vbeta segments and 13 reverse primers for TCR Jbeta segments. Drawn from immuneACCESS, this table holds only the in-frame rearrangements with V and J called that TCRdb kept. Clones are partly lost; checked studies trace under half to an unresolved V gene and leave the rest unexplained. The sample profile shows fewer than 150,000 clones; roughly 80% of them were found once. The ten biggest clones cover 1.2% of the sample. The sequenced sample was PBMCs. All receptors derive from a female donor in good health and CMV-seronegative.

Written as DNA, the CDR3 is TGCGCCAGCAGTGATGGGCTCCCGGGGGACTATGGCTACACCTTC. This codes for CASSDGLPGDYGYTF. The rearrangement links TRBV10-1 to TRBJ1-2, with a tentative D call TRBD1 (5 bases). The V and J ends lost 3 bases and 3 bases respectively, with 14 bases between them. The length of the CDR3 is 15 residues. The germline V gene has CDR1 WNHNN and CDR2 SYGVQD (reference sequence).

V usage is TRBV10-3 and J usage is TRBJ2-6, with D maybe TRBD2 (6 bases). V lost 2 bases to trimming and J lost 2 bases, with 7 bases between them. The CDR3 totals 15 residues. Germline V CDR1 and CDR2: ENHRY, SYGVKD. The CDR3 DNA sequence: TGTGCCATCAGTGAGACGGGGGCTGGGGCCAACGTCCTGACTTTC. Translation gives CAISETGAGANVLTF.

This clone has a handful of counts. V is TRBV7-8 and J is TRBJ2-7; 7 bases line up with TRBD2. J lost 3 bases, V lost 5 bases, and 10 bases had no gene match. CDR3 length: 15 amino acids. From germline, CDR1 is SGHVS and CDR2 FQNEAQ. CDR3 amino acids: CASSKDEVAGYEQYF. Written as DNA, the CDR3 is TGTGCCAGCAGCAAAGATGAGGTAGCGGGCTACGAGCAGTACTTC.